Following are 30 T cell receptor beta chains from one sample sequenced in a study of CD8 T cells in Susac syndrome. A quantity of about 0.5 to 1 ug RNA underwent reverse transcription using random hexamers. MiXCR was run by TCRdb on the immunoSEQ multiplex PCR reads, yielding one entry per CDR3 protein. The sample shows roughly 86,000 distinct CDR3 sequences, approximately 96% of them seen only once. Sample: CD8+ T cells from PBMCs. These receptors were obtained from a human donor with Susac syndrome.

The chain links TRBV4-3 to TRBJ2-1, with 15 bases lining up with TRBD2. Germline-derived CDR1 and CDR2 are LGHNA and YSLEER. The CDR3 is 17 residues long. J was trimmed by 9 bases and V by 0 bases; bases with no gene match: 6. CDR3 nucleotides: TGCGCCAGCAGCCAAGACCGGACTAGCGGGGGGGCCATTGAGCAGTTCTTC. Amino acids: CASSQDRTSGGAIEQFF.

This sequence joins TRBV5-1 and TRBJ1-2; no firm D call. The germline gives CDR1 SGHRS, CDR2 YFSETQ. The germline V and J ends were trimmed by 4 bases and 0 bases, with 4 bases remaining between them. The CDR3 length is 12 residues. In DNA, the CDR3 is TGCGCCAGCAGCCGCTCTAACTATGGCTACACCTTC. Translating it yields CASSRSNYGYTF.

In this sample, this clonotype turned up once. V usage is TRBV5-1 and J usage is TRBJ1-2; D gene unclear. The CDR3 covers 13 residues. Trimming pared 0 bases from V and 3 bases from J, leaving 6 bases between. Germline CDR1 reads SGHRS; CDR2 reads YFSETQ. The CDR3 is CASSLDGDYGYTF. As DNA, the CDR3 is TGCGCCAGCAGCTTGGACGGGGACTATGGCTACACCTTC.

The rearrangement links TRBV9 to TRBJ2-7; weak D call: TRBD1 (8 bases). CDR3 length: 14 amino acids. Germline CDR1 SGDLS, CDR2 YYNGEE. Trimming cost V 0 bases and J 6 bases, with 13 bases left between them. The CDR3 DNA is TGTGCCAGCAGCGTAGGGGGGGGGACAGGCGAGCAGTACTTC. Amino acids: CASSVGGGTGEQYF.

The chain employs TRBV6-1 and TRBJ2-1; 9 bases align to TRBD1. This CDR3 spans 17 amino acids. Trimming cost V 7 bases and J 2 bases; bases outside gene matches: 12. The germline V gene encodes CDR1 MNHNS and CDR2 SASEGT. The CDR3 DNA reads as TGTGCCAGCACCACCCCCTTGGGACAGGGAACCTACAATGAGCAGTTCTTC. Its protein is CASTTPLGQGTYNEQFF.

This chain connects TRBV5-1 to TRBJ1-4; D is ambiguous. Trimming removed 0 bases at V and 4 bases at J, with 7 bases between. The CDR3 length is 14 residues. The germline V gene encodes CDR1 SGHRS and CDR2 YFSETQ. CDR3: CASSLGEFNEKLFF. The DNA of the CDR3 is TGCGCCAGCAGCTTGGGGGAGTTTAATGAAAAACTGTTTTTT. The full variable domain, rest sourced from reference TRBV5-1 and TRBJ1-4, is KAGVTQTPRYLIKTRGQQVTLSCSPISGHRSVSWYQQTPGQGLQFLFEYFSETQRNKGNFPGRFSGRQFSNSRSEMNVSTLELGDSALYLCASSLGEFNEKLFFGSGTQLSVL.

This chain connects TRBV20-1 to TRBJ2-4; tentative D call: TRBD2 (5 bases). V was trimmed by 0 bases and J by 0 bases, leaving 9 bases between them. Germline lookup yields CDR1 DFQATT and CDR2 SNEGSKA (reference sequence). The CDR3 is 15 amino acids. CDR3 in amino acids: CSARDGAVAKNIQYF. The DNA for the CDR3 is TGCAGTGCTAGAGATGGAGCGGTAGCCAAAAACATTCAGTACTTC.

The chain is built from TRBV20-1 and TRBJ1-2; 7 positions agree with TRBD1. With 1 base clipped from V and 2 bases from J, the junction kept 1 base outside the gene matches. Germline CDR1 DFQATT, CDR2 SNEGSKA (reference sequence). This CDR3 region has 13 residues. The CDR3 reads CSARGGQNYGYTF. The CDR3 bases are TGCAGTGCTAGAGGGGGACAGAACTATGGCTACACCTTC.

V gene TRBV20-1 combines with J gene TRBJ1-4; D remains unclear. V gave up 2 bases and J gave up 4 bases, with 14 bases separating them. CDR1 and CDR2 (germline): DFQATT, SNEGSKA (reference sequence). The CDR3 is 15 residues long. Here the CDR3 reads CSARWAGGLNEKLFF. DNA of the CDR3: TGCAGTGCTAGATGGGCGGGAGGCCTTAATGAAAAACTGTTTTTT.

The CDR3 DNA follows: TGTGCCAGCAGCCCGTTCCACAGGGACTCAGGTTCACCCCTCCACTTT. This translates into CASSPFHRDSGSPLHF. The rearrangement joins TRBV25-1 to TRBJ1-6; D perhaps matches TRBD1 (6 bases). From germline, CDR1 is MGHDK and CDR2 SYGVNS. The CDR3 has 16 residues. Trimming pared 6 bases from V and 9 bases from J, leaving 21 bases between.

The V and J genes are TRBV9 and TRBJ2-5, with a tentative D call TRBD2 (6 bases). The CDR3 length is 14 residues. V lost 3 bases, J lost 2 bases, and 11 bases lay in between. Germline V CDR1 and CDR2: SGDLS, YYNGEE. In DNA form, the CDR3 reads TGTGCCAGCAGCGCTAGCGCGGATCAAGAGACCCAGTACTTC. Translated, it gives CASSASADQETQYF. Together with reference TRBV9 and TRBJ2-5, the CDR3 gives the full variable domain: DSGVTQTPKHLITATGQRVTLRCSPRSGDLSVYWYQQSLDQGLQFLIQYYNGEERAKGNILERFSAQQFPDLHSELNLSSLELGDSALYFCASSASADQETQYFGPGTRLLVL.

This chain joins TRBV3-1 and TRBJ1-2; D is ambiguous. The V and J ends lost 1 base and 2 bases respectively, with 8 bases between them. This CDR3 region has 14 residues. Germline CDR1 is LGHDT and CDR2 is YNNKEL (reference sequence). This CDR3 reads CASSQVGGNYGYTF. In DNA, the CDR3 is TGTGCCAGCAGCCAAGTTGGAGGGAACTATGGCTACACCTTC. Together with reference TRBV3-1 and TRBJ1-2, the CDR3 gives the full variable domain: DTAVSQTPKYLVTQMGNDKSIKCEQNLGHDTMYWYKQDSKKFLKIMFSYNNKELIINETVPNRFSPKSPDKAHLNLHINSLELGDSAVYFCASSQVGGNYGYTFGSGTRLTVV.

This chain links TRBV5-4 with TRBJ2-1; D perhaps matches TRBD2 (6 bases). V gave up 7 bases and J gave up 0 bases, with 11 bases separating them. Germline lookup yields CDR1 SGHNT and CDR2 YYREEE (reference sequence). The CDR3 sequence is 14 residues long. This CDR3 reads CASPSVSSYNEQFF. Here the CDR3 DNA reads TGTGCCAGCCCTAGCGTAAGCTCCTACAATGAGCAGTTCTTC.

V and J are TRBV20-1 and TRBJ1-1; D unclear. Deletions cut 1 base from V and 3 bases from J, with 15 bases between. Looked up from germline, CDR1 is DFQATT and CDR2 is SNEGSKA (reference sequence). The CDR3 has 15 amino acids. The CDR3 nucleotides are TGCAGTGCTAGAGCCGACTTACTCTGGGACACTGAAGCTTTCTTT. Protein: CSARADLLWDTEAFF.

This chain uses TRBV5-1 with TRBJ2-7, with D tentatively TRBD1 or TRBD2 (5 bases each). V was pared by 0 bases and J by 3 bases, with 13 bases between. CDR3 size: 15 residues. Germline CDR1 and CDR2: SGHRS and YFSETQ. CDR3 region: CASSLVVRDHYEQYF. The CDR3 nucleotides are TGCGCCAGCAGCTTGGTGGTCAGGGACCACTACGAGCAGTACTTC. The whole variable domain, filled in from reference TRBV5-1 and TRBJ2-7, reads KAGVTQTPRYLIKTRGQQVTLSCSPISGHRSVSWYQQTPGQGLQFLFEYFSETQRNKGNFPGRFSGRQFSNSRSEMNVSTLELGDSALYLCASSLVVRDHYEQYFGPGTRLTVT.

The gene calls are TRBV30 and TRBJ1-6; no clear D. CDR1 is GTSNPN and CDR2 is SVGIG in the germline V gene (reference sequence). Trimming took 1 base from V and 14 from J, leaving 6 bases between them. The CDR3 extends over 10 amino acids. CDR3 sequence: CAWSDITLHF. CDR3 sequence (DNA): TGTGCCTGGAGTGACATCACCCTCCACTTT.

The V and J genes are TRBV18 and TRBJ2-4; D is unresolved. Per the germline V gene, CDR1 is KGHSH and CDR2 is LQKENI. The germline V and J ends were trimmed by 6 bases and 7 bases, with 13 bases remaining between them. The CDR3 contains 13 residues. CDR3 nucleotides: TGTGCCAGCTCTCCTATCCTGGGGAACATTCAGTACTTC. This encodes CASSPILGNIQYF. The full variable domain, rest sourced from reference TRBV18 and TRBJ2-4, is NAGVMQNPRHLVRRRGQEARLRCSPMKGHSHVYWYRQLPEEGLKFMVYLQKENIIDESGMPKERFSAEFPKEGPSILRIQQVVRGDSAAYFCASSPILGNIQYFGAGTRLSVL.

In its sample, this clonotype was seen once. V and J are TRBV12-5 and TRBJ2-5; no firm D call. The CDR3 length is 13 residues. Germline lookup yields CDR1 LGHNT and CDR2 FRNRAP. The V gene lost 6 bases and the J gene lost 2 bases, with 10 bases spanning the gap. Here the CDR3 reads CASGTEYQETQYF. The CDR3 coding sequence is TGTGCTAGTGGAACCGAATATCAAGAGACCCAGTACTTC.

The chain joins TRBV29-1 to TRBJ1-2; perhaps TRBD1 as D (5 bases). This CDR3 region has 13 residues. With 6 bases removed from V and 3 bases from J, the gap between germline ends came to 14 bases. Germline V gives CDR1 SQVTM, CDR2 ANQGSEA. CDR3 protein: CSVPRGDDYGYTF. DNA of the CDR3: TGCAGCGTCCCCCGGGGGGACGACTATGGCTACACCTTC. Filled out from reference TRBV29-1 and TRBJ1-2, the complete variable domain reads SAVISQKPSRDICQRGTSLTIQCQVDSQVTMMFWYRQQPGQSLTLIATANQGSEATYESGFVIDKFPISRPNLTFSTLTVSNMSPEDSSIYLCSVPRGDDYGYTFGSGTRLTVV.

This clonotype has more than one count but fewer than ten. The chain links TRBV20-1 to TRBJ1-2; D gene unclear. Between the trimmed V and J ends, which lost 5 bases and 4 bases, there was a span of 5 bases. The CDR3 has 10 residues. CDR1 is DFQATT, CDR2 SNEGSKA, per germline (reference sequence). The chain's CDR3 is CSASPYGYTF. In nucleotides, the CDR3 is TGCAGTGCTTCTCCCTATGGCTACACCTTC.

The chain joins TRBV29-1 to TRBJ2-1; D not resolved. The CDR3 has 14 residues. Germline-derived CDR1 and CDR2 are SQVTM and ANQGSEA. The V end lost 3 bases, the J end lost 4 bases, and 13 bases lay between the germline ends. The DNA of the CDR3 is TGCAGCGTTGACCGATTTGGGGTTTACAATGAGCAGTTCTTC. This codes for CSVDRFGVYNEQFF.

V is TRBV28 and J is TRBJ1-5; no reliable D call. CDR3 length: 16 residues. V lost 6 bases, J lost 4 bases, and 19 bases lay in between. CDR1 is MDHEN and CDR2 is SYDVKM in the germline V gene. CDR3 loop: CASSSGRHVGNQPQHF. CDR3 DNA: TGTGCCAGCAGCTCTGGACGACACGTAGGGAATCAGCCCCAGCATTTT.

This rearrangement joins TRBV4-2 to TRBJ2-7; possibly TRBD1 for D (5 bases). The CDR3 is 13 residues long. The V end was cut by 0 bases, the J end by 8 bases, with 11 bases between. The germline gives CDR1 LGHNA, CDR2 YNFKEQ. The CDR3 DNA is TGTGCCAGCAGCCAAGATCAAGGGGTGCAGCAGTACTTC. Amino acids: CASSQDQGVQQYF.

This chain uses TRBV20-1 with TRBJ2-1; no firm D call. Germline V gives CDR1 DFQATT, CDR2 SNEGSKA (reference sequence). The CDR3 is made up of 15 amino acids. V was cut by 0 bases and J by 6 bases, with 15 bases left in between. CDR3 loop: CSARDHRKVGNEQFF. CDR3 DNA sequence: TGCAGTGCTAGAGATCACCGGAAAGTGGGCAATGAGCAGTTCTTC.

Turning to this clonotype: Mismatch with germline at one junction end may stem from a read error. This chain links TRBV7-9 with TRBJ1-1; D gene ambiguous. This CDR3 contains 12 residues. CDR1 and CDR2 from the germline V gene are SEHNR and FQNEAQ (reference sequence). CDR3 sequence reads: CASSLEGVTLIF. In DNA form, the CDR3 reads TGTGCCAGCAGCTTAGAAGGAGTGACCCTGATCTTT.

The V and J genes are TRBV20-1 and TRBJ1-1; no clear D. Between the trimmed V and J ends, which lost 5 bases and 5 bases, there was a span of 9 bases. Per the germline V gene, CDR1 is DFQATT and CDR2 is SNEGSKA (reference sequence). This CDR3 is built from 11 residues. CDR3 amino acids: CSALEVTEAFF. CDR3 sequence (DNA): TGCAGTGCTTTAGAGGTTACTGAAGCTTTCTTT.

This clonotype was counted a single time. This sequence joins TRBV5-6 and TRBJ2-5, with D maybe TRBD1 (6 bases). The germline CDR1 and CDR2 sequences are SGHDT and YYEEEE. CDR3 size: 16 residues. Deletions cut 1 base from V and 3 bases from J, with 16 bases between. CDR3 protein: CASSLLRRGYEETQYF. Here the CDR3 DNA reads TGTGCCAGCAGCTTGTTGCGCAGGGGATACGAAGAGACCCAGTACTTC.

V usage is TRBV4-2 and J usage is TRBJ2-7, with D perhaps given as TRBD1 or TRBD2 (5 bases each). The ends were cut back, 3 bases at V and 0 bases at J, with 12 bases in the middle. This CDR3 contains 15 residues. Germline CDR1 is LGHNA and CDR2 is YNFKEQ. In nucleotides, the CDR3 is TGTGCCAGCAGCCAGGTCGGGACGGTCTCCTACGAGCAGTACTTC. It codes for CASSQVGTVSYEQYF.

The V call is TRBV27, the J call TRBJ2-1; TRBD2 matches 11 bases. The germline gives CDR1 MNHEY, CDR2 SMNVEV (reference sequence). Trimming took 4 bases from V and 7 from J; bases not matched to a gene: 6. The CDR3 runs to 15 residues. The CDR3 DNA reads TGTGCCAGCAGTTCGTCTAGCGGGGGGCGGAATGAGCAGTTCTTC. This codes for CASSSSSGGRNEQFF.

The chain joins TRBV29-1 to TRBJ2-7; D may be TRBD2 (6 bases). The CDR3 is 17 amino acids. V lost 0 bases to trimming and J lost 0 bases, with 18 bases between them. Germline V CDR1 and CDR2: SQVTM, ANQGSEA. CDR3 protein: CSVEESGGGVNSYEQYF. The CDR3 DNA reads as TGCAGCGTTGAAGAGTCTGGAGGAGGGGTGAACTCCTACGAGCAGTACTTC.